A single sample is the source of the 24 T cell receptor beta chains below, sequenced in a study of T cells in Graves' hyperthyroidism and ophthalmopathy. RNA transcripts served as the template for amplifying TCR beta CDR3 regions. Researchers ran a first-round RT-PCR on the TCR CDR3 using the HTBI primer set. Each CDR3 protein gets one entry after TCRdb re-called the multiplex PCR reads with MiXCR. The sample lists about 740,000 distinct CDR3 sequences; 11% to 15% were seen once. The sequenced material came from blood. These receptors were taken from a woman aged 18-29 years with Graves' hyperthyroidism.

CDR3 DNA: TGTGCCAGCAGACCGGGACAGGGGTTGACCGGGACTAATGAAAAACTGTTTTTT. Translated: CASRPGQGLTGTNEKLFF. The chain uses TRBV5-5 and TRBJ1-4; 10 bases fit TRBD1. The junction had 12 bases not matched to a gene; V was cut back by 5 bases and J by 2 bases. The germline V gene encodes CDR1 SGHKS and CDR2 YYEKEE (reference sequence). The CDR3 has 18 amino acids.

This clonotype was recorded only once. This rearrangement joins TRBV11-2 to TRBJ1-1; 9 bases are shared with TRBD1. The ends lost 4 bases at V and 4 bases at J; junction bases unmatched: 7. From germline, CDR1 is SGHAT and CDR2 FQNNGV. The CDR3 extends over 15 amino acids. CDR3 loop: CASSSKQGASTEAFF. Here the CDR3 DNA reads TGTGCCAGCAGCTCCAAACAGGGGGCCTCCACTGAAGCTTTCTTT.

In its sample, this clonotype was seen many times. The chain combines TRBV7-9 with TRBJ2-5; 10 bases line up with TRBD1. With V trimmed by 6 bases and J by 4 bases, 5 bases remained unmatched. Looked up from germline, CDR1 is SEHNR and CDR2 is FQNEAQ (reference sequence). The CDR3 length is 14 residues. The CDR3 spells CASREGQGRETQYF. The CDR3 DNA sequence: TGTGCCAGCAGGGAGGGACAGGGGAGAGAGACCCAGTACTTC. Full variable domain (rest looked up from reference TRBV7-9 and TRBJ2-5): DTGVSQNPRHKITKRGQNVTFRCDPISEHNRLYWYRQTLGQGPEFLTYFQNEAQLEKSRLLSDRFSAERPKGSFSTLEIQRTEQGDSAMYLCASREGQGRETQYFGPGTRLLVL.

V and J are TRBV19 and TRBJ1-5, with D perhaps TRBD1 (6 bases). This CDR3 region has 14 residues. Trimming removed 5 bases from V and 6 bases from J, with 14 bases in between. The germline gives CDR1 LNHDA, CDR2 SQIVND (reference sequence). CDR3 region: CASSVQGAPQPQHF. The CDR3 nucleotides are TGTGCCAGTAGTGTACAGGGAGCCCCTCAGCCCCAGCATTTT.

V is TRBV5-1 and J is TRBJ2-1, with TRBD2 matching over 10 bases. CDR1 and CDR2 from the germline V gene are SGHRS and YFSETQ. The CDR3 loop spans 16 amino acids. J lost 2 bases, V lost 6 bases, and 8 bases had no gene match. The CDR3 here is CASKNKAGGPYNEQFF. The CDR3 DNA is TGCGCCAGCAAAAATAAAGCGGGAGGGCCCTACAATGAGCAGTTCTTC.

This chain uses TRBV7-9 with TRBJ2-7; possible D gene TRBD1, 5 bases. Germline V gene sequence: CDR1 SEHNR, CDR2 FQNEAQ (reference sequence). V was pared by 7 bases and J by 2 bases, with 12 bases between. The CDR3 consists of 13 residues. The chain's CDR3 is CASTPQGTYEQYF. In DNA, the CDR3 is TGTGCCAGCACCCCTCAGGGCACCTACGAGCAGTACTTC.

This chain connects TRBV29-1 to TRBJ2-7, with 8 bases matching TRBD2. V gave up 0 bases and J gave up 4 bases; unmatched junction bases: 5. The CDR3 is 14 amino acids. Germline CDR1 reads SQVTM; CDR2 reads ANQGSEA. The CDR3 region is CSVEDSSGGYEQYF. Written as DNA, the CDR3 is TGCAGCGTTGAAGATTCGAGCGGGGGTTACGAGCAGTACTTC.

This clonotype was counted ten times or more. CDR3 in DNA: TGTGCCAGCAGTTCGACCATCTCTGGAAACACCATATATTTT. It translates to CASSSTISGNTIYF. V is TRBV28 and J is TRBJ1-3; no firm D call. The CDR3 extends over 14 amino acids. Trimming pared 4 bases from V and 0 bases from J, leaving 7 bases between. Germline V gene lookup returns CDR1 MDHEN and CDR2 SYDVKM.

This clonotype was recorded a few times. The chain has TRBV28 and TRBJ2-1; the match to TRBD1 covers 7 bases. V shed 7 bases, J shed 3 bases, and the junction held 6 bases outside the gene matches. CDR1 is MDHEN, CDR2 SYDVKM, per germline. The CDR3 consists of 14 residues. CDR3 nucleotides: TGTGCCAGCACCAAGGGACAGCGCTACAATGAGCAGTTCTTC. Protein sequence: CASTKGQRYNEQFF.

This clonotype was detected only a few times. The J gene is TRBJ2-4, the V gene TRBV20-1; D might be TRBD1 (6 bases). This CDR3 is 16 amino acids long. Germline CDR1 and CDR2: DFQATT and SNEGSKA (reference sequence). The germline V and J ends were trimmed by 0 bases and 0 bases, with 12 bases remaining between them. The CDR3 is CSAREARTVAKNIQYF. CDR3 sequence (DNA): TGCAGTGCTAGAGAGGCGCGGACAGTAGCCAAAAACATTCAGTACTTC.

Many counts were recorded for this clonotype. The CDR3 is CASSHADQVVYGYTF. The CDR3 DNA is TGTGCCAGCAGCCATGCTGACCAGGTGGTCTATGGCTACACCTTC. This chain uses TRBV3-1 with TRBJ1-2; D is ambiguous. CDR1 and CDR2 (germline): LGHDT, YNNKEL (reference sequence). The CDR3 is made up of 15 amino acids. V lost 3 bases and J 4 bases, leaving 15 bases between the germline ends.

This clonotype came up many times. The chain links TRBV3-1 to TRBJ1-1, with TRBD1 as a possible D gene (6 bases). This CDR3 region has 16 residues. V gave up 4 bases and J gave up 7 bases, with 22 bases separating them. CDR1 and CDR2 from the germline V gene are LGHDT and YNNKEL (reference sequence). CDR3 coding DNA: TGTGCCAGCAGCCCCAACCCACCTACGGGGGGCATTGAAGCTTTCTTT. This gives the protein CASSPNPPTGGIEAFF. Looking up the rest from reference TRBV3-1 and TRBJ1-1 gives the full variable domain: DTAVSQTPKYLVTQMGNDKSIKCEQNLGHDTMYWYKQDSKKFLKIMFSYNNKELIINETVPNRFSPKSPDKAHLNLHINSLELGDSAVYFCASSPNPPTGGIEAFFGQGTRLTVV.

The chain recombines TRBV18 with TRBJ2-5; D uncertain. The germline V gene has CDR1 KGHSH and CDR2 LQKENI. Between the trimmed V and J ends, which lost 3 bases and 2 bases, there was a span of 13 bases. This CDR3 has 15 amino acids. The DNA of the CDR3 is TGTGCCAGCTCACCTCCCGGGCCCTTACAAGAGACCCAGTACTTC. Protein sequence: CASSPPGPLQETQYF. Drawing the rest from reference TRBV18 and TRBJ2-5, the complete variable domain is NAGVMQNPRHLVRRRGQEARLRCSPMKGHSHVYWYRQLPEEGLKFMVYLQKENIIDESGMPKERFSAEFPKEGPSILRIQQVVRGDSAAYFCASSPPGPLQETQYFGPGTRLLVL.

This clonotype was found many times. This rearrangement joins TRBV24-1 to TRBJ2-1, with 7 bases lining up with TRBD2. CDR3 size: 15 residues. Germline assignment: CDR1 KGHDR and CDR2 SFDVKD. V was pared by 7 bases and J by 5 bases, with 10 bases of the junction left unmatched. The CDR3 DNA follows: TGTGCCACCAGATCTGCGGGGGTTAGGAACAATGAGCAGTTCTTC. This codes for CATRSAGVRNNEQFF.

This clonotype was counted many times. The CDR3 DNA sequence: TGTGCCAGCAGAGGGGGGGGGCCCCAGCATTTT. Its protein product is CASRGGGPQHF. The V call is TRBV3-1, the J call TRBJ1-5; maybe TRBD1 (6 bases). With 6 bases removed from V and 9 bases from J, the gap between germline ends came to 9 bases. The CDR3 spans 11 residues. Germline loops: CDR1 LGHDT, CDR2 YNNKEL (reference sequence).

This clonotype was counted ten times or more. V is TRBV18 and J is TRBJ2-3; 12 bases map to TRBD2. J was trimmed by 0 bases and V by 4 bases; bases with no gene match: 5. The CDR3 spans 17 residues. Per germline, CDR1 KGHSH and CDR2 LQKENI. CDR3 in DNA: TGTGCCAGCTCACTGACTAGCGGGAGTACAAGCACAGATACGCAGTATTTT. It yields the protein CASSLTSGSTSTDTQYF. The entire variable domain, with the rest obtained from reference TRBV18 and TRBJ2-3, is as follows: NAGVMQNPRHLVRRRGQEARLRCSPMKGHSHVYWYRQLPEEGLKFMVYLQKENIIDESGMPKERFSAEFPKEGPSILRIQQVVRGDSAAYFCASSLTSGSTSTDTQYFGPGTRLTVL.

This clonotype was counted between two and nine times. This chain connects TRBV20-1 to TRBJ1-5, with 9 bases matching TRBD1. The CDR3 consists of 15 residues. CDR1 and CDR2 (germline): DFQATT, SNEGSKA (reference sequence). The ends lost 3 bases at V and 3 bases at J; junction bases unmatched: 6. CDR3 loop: CSASKGQGFNQPQHF. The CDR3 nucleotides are TGCAGTGCTAGCAAGGGACAGGGATTCAATCAGCCCCAGCATTTT.

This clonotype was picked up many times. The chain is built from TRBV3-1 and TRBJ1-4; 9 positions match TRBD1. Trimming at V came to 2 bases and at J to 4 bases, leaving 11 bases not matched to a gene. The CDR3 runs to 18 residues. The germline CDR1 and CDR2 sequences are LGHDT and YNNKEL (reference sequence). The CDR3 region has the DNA TGTGCCAGCAGCCAAAAGGACAGGGGAGCCGGGGATAATGAAAAACTGTTTTTT. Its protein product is CASSQKDRGAGDNEKLFF.

CDR3 region: CASSFRIFGSYNEQFF. CDR3 sequence (DNA): TGTGCCAGCAGTTTCAGAATCTTTGGCTCCTACAATGAGCAGTTCTTC. This sequence joins TRBV27 and TRBJ2-1; D unclear. Trimming stripped 3 bases from V and 0 bases from J, with 12 bases between. Looked up from germline, CDR1 is MNHEY and CDR2 is SMNVEV (reference sequence). This CDR3 contains 16 residues.

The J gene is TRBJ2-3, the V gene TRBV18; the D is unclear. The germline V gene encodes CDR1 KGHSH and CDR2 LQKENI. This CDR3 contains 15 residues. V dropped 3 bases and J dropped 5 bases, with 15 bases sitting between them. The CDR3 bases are TGTGCCAGCTCACCTCGAACTTTACCGGGAGATACGCAGTATTTT. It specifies CASSPRTLPGDTQYF.

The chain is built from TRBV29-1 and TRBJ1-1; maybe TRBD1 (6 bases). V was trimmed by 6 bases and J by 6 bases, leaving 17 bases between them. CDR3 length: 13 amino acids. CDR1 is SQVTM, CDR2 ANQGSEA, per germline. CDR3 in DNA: TGCAGCGTACTAAACAGGGCCGGCGCTGAAGCTTTCTTT. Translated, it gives CSVLNRAGAEAFF.

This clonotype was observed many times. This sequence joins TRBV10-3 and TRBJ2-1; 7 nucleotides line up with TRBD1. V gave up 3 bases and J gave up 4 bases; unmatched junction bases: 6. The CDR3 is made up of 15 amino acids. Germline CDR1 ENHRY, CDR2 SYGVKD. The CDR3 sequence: CAISEDGTDYNEQFF. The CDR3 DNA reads TGTGCCATCAGTGAAGACGGGACAGATTACAATGAGCAGTTCTTC.

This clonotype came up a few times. CDR3 nucleotides: TGTGCCAGCAGTCCAACGACAGGGTCTAAAGCTTTCTTT. It is translated as CASSPTTGSKAFF. The gene calls are TRBV6-1 and TRBJ1-1; 7 bases are a match to TRBD1. This CDR3 comprises 13 residues. J was trimmed by 9 bases and V by 5 bases; bases with no gene match: 9. The germline V gene encodes CDR1 MNHNS and CDR2 SASEGT.

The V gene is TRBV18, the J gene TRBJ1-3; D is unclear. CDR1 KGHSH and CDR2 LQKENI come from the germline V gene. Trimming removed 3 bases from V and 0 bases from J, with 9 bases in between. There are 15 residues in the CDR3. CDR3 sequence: CASSPTASSGNTIYF. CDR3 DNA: TGTGCCAGCTCACCTACAGCCAGCTCTGGAAACACCATATATTTT.